These T cell receptor beta chains were read from a single sample in a study of blood T cells in healthy people across ages. A single record per CDR3 protein comes from TCRdb applying MiXCR to the 5' RACE reads. Among around 870,000 distinct CDR3 sequences listed, more than 25% were seen once. The sequencing input was blood. Source of these receptors: a woman older than 75 in good health. Each CDR3 is given with its conserved first and last residue. A D gene is named only where the DNA matches it firmly. Some rows mark clone size as missing; the rest say once, few, many or name a class of expanded clone.

D | length | J | V | size | DNA | CDR3
. | 14 | TRBJ2-4 | TRBV7-9 | many | TGTGCCAGCAGCTTAGTAGGGCCTCAAAACATTCAGTACTTC | CASSLVGPQNIQYF
. | 13 | TRBJ1-5 | TRBV11-2 | few | TGTGCCAGCAGCTTGGGGATGCATCAGCCCCAGCATTTT | CASSLGMHQPQHF
TRBD1 | 14 | TRBJ2-1 | TRBV27 | . | TGTGCCAGCAGAAGACAGGGGTTAATCAATGAGCAGTTCTTC | CASRRQGLINEQFF
TRBD1 | 14 | TRBJ2-3 | TRBV24-1 | many | TGTGCCACCAGTGACAGGGGGCCTTCAGATACGCAGTATTTT | CATSDRGPSDTQYF
. | 14 | TRBJ2-7 | TRBV5-1 | . | TGCGCCAGCAGGAGGCAGGGCGACAACAATGAGCAGTACTTC | CASRRQGDNNEQYF
. | 15 | TRBJ1-6 | TRBV2 | few | TGTGCCAGCAGTGCCCGGGTCAGGGGTAATTCACCCCTCCACTTT | CASSARVRGNSPLHF
. | 16 | TRBJ1-4 | TRBV3-1 | few | TGTGCCAGCAGCCAACAAGGGAAGGGGACTAATGAAAAACTGTTTTTT | CASSQQGKGTNEKLFF
. | 14 | TRBJ2-7 | TRBV7-2 | . | TGTGCTGCGGAGTCTAGTTCTGGGGGCTACGAGCAGTACTTC | CAAESSSGGYEQYF
. | 14 | TRBJ2-7 | TRBV9 | many | TGTGCCAGCAGCGTAGCGGCCAACTCCTACGAGCAGTACTTC | CASSVAANSYEQYF
. | 13 | TRBJ1-2 | TRBV11-2 | few | TGTGCCAGCAGCTTAGATGGGGGTTTGGGCTACACCTTC | CASSLDGGLGYTF
. | 11 | TRBJ2-3 | TRBV20-1 | many | TGCAGTGCTGAGATGGCAGATACGCAGTATTTT | CSAEMADTQYF
. | 12 | TRBJ1-1 | TRBV7-2 | . | TGTGCCAGCAGCCGGGGGGCGACTGAAGCTTTCTTT | CASSRGATEAFF
. | 15 | TRBJ2-3 | TRBV4-1 | many | TGCGCCAGCAGCCGACTAGTTGGGGGGACAGATACGCAGTATTTT | CASSRLVGGTDTQYF
. | 16 | TRBJ2-3 | TRBV7-2 | . | TGTGCCAGCAGCCTGACAGGCTTCGCTAGCACAGATACGCAGTATTTT | CASSLTGFASTDTQYF
. | 15 | TRBJ1-3 | TRBV6-5 | . | TGTGCCAGCAGTCAGACAGTTTCCTCTGGGAACACCATATATTTT | CASSQTVSSGNTIYF
TRBD2 | 18 | TRBJ2-4 | TRBV6-5 | many | TGTGCCAGCAGTCGCACCGGACTAGCGGGGGGGCGCAAAAACATTCAGTACTTC | CASSRTGLAGGRKNIQYF
. | 16 | TRBJ2-1 | TRBV7-2 | many | TGTGCCAGCAGACACCCGAATCGGCAGTTATACAATGAGCAGTTCTTC | CASRHPNRQLYNEQFF
TRBD1 | 17 | TRBJ2-1 | TRBV13 | many | TGTGCCAGCAGCCCCCGGGGGCGACAGGGGAAGTACAATGAGCAGTTCTTC | CASSPRGRQGKYNEQFF
. | 14 | TRBJ2-7 | TRBV7-2 | many | TGTGCCAGCAGCTCTTCTCAACAAGGCCACGAGCAGTACTTC | CASSSSQQGHEQYF
. | 15 | TRBJ2-1 | TRBV5-1 | few | TGCGCCAGCAGCTTCGGGGCTACGGGTCAGAATGAGCAGTTCTTC | CASSFGATGQNEQFF
. | 18 | TRBJ1-6 | TRBV7-9 | . | TGTGCCAGCAGCACACACGGGGCGGTGGGCTCCTATAATTCACCCCTCCACTTT | CASSTHGAVGSYNSPLHF
TRBD2 | 13 | TRBJ2-2 | TRBV20-1 | . | TGCAGTACCACCGGGGGGTTGGCCGGGGAGCTGTTTTTT | CSTTGGLAGELFF
TRBD1 | 18 | TRBJ2-6 | TRBV7-3 | . | TGTGCCAGCAGCTTCACCGGGACAGGAATCTCTGGGGCCAACGTCCTGACTTTC | CASSFTGTGISGANVLTF
TRBD1 | 15 | TRBJ1-2 | TRBV11-2 | . | TGTGCCAGCAGCTACTCCGACCACAGGGGGTATGGCTACACCTTC | CASSYSDHRGYGYTF
. | 12 | TRBJ1-2 | TRBV7-9 | . | TGTGCCAGCAGCCAGACCGACTTTGGCTACACCTTC | CASSQTDFGYTF
. | 14 | TRBJ2-7 | TRBV20-1 | many | TGCAGTGCTGGGCCACCGCTGGTCCCCTACGAGCAGTACTTC | CSAGPPLVPYEQYF
. | 14 | TRBJ2-1 | TRBV6-5 | . | TGTGCCAGCAGTCCCGGGGTCGCCGGGGCAGGGCAGTTCTTC | CASSPGVAGAGQFF
TRBD1 | 14 | TRBJ1-6 | TRBV6-2/TRBV6-3 | once | TGTGCCAGCAGCTTCATTGACAGGGTAGAAGTCTTCCACTTT | CASSFIDRVEVFHF
. | 15 | TRBJ2-5 | TRBV11-2 | . | TGTGCCAGCAGCTTAGAGGGAGCCCTTGAAGAGACCCAGTACTTC | CASSLEGALEETQYF
TRBD2 | 14 | TRBJ2-5 | TRBV20-1 | many | TGCAGTGCTTCCGGACTAGTTGGCCAAGAGACCCAGTACTTC | CSASGLVGQETQYF
. | 15 | TRBJ1-2 | TRBV5-4 | few | TGTGCCAGCACCTTAACGGGCTCGGCGGCCTATGGCTACACCTTC | CASTLTGSAAYGYTF
TRBD1 | 14 | TRBJ1-2 | TRBV14 | many | TGTGCCAGCAGCCAGGACAGGGGTACCTATGGCTACACCTTC | CASSQDRGTYGYTF
. | 16 | TRBJ1-3 | TRBV7-2 | . | TGTGCCAGCAGCCAAGAGGGCGGGGGCTCTGGAAACACCATATATTTT | CASSQEGGGSGNTIYF
. | 15 | TRBJ2-5 | TRBV4-3 | many | TGCGCCAGCAGCCAAGATCGAGGTCCGGCAGAGACCCAGTACTTC | CASSQDRGPAETQYF
. | 14 | TRBJ2-5 | TRBV10-3 | many | TGTGCCATCAGTAACGGGGGCTTAGGGGAGACCCAGTACTTC | CAISNGGLGETQYF
. | 15 | TRBJ2-5 | TRBV2 | . | TGTGCCAGCAGGGGGAGAATAGGCCCACAAGAGACCCAGTACTTC | CASRGRIGPQETQYF
. | 14 | TRBJ2-5 | TRBV6-2/TRBV6-3 | . | TGTGCCACCAGATTCTTACAGGCAACGGAGACCCAGTACTTC | CATRFLQATETQYF
. | 11 | TRBJ2-5 | TRBV7-9 | many | TGTGCCAGCAGCCCCAAAGGGACCCAGTACTTC | CASSPKGTQYF
. | 16 | TRBJ2-2 | TRBV29-1 | few | TGCAGCGTTGTCTTAAGAGGACAGATCTCCTCCGGGGAGCTGTTTTTT | CSVVLRGQISSGELFF
. | 17 | TRBJ2-1 | TRBV6-6 | many | TGTGCCAGCAGTTACTCGGTTGAGGCTAAGGGGGGGACCCCCAGGTTCTTC | CASSYSVEAKGGTPRFF
TRBD1 | 14 | TRBJ2-3 | TRBV2 | . | TGTGCCAGCAGTGAGATTACAGGGGAAGATACGCAGTATTTT | CASSEITGEDTQYF
TRBD2 | 13 | TRBJ2-5 | TRBV6-1 | many | TGTGCCAGCCTATCACCGGGGGGGGAGACCCAGTACTTC | CASLSPGGETQYF
. | 14 | TRBJ1-2 | TRBV10-3 | few | TGTGCCATCAAGGGACTCAACCCAAACTATGGCTACACCTTC | CAIKGLNPNYGYTF
. | 15 | TRBJ1-1 | TRBV6-5 | . | TGTGCCAGCAGTTACTCTCGGGGATTGAACACTGAAGCTTTCTTT | CASSYSRGLNTEAFF
. | 16 | TRBJ2-1 | TRBV7-8 | . | TGCGCCAGCAGCTTAGTAGGGTCCGGCGGACGGGAGACCCAGTTCTTC | CASSLVGSGGRETQFF
. | 14 | TRBJ2-3 | TRBV7-9 | many | TGTGCCAGCCTAGTAGGGGGACCCACAGATACGCAGTATTTT | CASLVGGPTDTQYF
. | 15 | TRBJ2-7 | TRBV27 | few | TGTGCCAGCAGTGGATTCGGGGTGATACCCTACGAGCAGTACTTC | CASSGFGVIPYEQYF
. | 16 | TRBJ2-3 | TRBV12-3/TRBV12-4 | . | TGTGCCAGTCGTGGGGGGACCCGAACTAGAGCAGATGTGCAGTATTTT | CASRGGTRTRADVQYF